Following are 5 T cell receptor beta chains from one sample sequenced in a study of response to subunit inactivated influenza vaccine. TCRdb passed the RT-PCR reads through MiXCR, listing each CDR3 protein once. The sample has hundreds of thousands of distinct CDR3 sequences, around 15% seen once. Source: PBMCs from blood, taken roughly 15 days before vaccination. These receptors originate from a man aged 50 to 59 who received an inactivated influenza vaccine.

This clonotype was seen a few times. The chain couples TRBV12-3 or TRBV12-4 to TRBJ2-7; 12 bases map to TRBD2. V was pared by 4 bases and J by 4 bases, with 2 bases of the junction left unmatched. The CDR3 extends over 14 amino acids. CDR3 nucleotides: TGTGCCAGCAGTTGGACTAGCGGGGCTTACGAGCAGTACTTC. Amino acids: CASSWTSGAYEQYF.

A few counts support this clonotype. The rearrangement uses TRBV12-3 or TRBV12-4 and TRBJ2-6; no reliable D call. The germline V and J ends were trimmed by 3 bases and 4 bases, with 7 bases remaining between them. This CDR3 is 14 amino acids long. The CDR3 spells CASSFVPGANVLTF. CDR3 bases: TGTGCCAGCAGTTTCGTCCCCGGGGCCAACGTCCTGACTTTC.

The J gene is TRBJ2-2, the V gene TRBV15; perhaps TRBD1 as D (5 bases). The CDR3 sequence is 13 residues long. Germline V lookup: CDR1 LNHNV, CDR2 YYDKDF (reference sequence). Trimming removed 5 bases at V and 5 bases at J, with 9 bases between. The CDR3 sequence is CATSSRQTGELFF. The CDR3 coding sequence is TGTGCCACCAGCTCGCGACAGACCGGGGAGCTGTTTTTT.

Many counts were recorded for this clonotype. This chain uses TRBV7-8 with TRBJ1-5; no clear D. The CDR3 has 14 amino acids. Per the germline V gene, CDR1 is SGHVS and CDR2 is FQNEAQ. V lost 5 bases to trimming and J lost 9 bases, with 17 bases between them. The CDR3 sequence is CASSADGFYWPQHF. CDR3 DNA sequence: TGTGCCAGCAGCGCGGACGGGTTCTACTGGCCCCAGCATTTT.

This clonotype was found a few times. The CDR3 DNA follows: TGTGCCAGCAGTTTTAGCGGTTCGGGATATGGCTACACCTTC. Translated, it gives CASSFSGSGYGYTF. J is TRBJ1-2 and V is TRBV5-6; D is uncertain. Trimming left V 5 bases short and J 5 bases short, with 16 bases between. This CDR3 has 14 residues. The germline gives CDR1 SGHDT, CDR2 YYEEEE.